The following is a T cell receptor (beta chain) sequence with its context. As yet, its antigen is unknown. This sample is part of a study of T cell repertoires in cytomegalovirus infection. Across the whole study: Well-studied HLA-B-restricted CMV epitopes were used in the study alongside recently identified HLA-C-restricted ones. TCR beta signatures that were public indicated CMV infection and matching HLA type.

TCRdb reprocessed the reads with MiXCR, giving one entry per CDR3 protein. Of some 350,000 distinct CDR3 sequences in the sample, roughly a third were seen once. The study's findings and limits: CMV-specific HLA-C-restricted TCR beta clonotypes dominated the ex vivo response.

V shed 3 bases, J shed 7 bases, and the junction held 5 bases outside the gene matches. There are 15 residues in the CDR3. Per germline, CDR1 LNHDA and CDR2 SQIVND (reference sequence). Sequencing was performed on cultured PBMCs, taken from culture after CMV antigen stimulation. The rearrangement links TRBV19 to TRBJ2-1, with 11 bases that match TRBD2. This receptor was taken from a human donor in good health (CMV status not recorded). Some clones in this sample may be carry-over from other donors' samples. Here the CDR3 DNA reads TGTGCCAGTAGTATCTTCGCTAGCGGGGGGAATGAGCAGTTCTTC. Translating it yields CASSIFASGGNEQFF.